One T cell receptor (beta chain) is described in this entry. Original handling: Reference gene primer amplification yielded estimated nucleated cell counts. Sequencing was performed with immunoSEQ multiplex PCR; in TCRdb, only in-frame clones are kept and a portion is missing. V and J calls and clone size come straight from that table; D and trimming were deduced from the DNA. The table has over 200,000 clones, more than 70% seen once. This record belongs to a study of blood T cell repertoires in COVID-19. This CDR3 has 11 residues. Trimming took off 10 bases at V and 5 bases at J, with 10 bases between the two ends. Looked up from germline, CDR1 is MNHEY and CDR2 is SVGAGI.

This TCR derives from a woman aged 35 to 49 with acute COVID-19. The sequenced sample consisted of PBMCs or T cells enriched from blood (not recorded which). The V and J genes are TRBV6-5 and TRBJ2-3; no clear D gene. The CDR3 loop reads CAIQRGDTQYF. CDR3 sequence (DNA): TGTGCCATCCAGCGTGGAGATACGCAGTATTTT.